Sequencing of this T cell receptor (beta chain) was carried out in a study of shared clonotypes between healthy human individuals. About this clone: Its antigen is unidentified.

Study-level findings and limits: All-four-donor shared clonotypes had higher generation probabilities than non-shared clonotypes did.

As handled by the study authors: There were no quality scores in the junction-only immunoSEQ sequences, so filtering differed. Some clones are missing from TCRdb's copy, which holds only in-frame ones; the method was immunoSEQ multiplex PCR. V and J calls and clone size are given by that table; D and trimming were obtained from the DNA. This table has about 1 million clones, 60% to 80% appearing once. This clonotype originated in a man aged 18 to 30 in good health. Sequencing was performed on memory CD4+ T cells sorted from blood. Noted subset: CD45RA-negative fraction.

This chain's CDR3 is CASAKQGRTGELFF. The CDR3 region has the DNA TGTGCCAGCGCTAAACAGGGCCGGACCGGGGAGCTGTTTTTT. The chain employs TRBV19 and TRBJ2-2; weak D call: TRBD1 (6 bases). Germline values: CDR1 LNHDA, CDR2 SQIVND (reference sequence). V was trimmed by 9 bases and J by 5 bases, leaving 16 bases between them. The CDR3 is 14 residues long.